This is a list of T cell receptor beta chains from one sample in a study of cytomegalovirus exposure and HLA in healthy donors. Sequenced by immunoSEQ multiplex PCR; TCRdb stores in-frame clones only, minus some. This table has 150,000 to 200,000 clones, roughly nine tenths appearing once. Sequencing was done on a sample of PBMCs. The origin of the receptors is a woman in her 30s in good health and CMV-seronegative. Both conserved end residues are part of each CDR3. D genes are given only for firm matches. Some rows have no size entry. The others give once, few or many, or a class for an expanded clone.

CDR3 DNA: TGCGCCAGCAGCTTGACTAGGGACGAGCAGTACTTC; CDR3 protein: CASSLTRDEQYF; D gene: NA; clone size: NA; CDR3 length: 12; V gene: TRBV5-1; J gene: TRBJ2-7
CDR3 DNA: TGTGCCAGCAGCTTAGGGGGCAGCAGGGGGTTCGGGAACACTGAAGCTTTCTTT; CDR3 protein: CASSLGGSRGFGNTEAFF; D gene: TRBD1; clone size: NA; CDR3 length: 18; V gene: TRBV7-6; J gene: TRBJ1-1
CDR3 DNA: TGCGCCAGCAGCGACGACGGGGTCGCTGAAGCTTTCTTT; CDR3 protein: CASSDDGVAEAFF; D gene: NA; clone size: many; CDR3 length: 13; V gene: TRBV5-1; J gene: TRBJ1-1
CDR3 DNA: TGTGCCAGCAGCGTAGGCTCTAGCGGGAGTTCAGATACGCAGTATTTT; CDR3 protein: CASSVGSSGSSDTQYF; D gene: TRBD2; clone size: NA; CDR3 length: 16; V gene: TRBV9; J gene: TRBJ2-3
CDR3 DNA: TGCGCCAGCAGATTTAGTAGCGGGCTCCAAGAGACCCAGTACTTC; CDR3 protein: CASRFSSGLQETQYF; D gene: TRBD2; clone size: NA; CDR3 length: 15; V gene: TRBV5-1; J gene: TRBJ2-5
CDR3 DNA: TGTGCCAGCAGCTTACGGGGCAATCAGCCCCAGCATTTT; CDR3 protein: CASSLRGNQPQHF; D gene: NA; clone size: NA; CDR3 length: 13; V gene: TRBV7-2; J gene: TRBJ1-5
CDR3 DNA: TGCGCCAGCAGCTTGGTGGCTAGCGGGGTAACCTACGAGCAGTACTTC; CDR3 protein: CASSLVASGVTYEQYF; D gene: TRBD2; clone size: NA; CDR3 length: 16; V gene: TRBV5-1; J gene: TRBJ2-7
CDR3 DNA: TGTGCCAGCAGCTTAAGCGGGGGGGACTACAATGAGCAGTTCTTC; CDR3 protein: CASSLSGGDYNEQFF; D gene: TRBD2; clone size: NA; CDR3 length: 15; V gene: TRBV11-2; J gene: TRBJ2-1
CDR3 DNA: TGTGCCAGCAGCGCCCCCGCTGTCGAATGGGAGCAGTACTTC; CDR3 protein: CASSAPAVEWEQYF; D gene: NA; clone size: few; CDR3 length: 14; V gene: TRBV11-2; J gene: TRBJ2-7
CDR3 DNA: TGTGCCAGCAGCGTGGCTGCGCTGGACCGTGGAAACACCATATATTTT; CDR3 protein: CASSVAALDRGNTIYF; D gene: NA; clone size: few; CDR3 length: 16; V gene: TRBV9; J gene: TRBJ1-3
CDR3 DNA: TGCGCCAGCAGCTCCCCCAATGAGCAGTTCTTC; CDR3 protein: CASSSPNEQFF; D gene: NA; clone size: NA; CDR3 length: 11; V gene: TRBV5-1; J gene: TRBJ2-1
CDR3 DNA: TGTGCCAGCAGTCGTCGGACGGAGCGAACGCATGGCTACACCTTC; CDR3 protein: CASSRRTERTHGYTF; D gene: NA; clone size: few; CDR3 length: 15; V gene: TRBV5-6; J gene: TRBJ1-2
CDR3 DNA: TGTGCCAGCAGTTCTTACTCCGGGACAGGGGACGAGCAGTACTTC; CDR3 protein: CASSSYSGTGDEQYF; D gene: TRBD1; clone size: once; CDR3 length: 15; V gene: TRBV6-1; J gene: TRBJ2-7
CDR3 DNA: TGTGCCAGCAGCGTCACTAGCGGGGGGGTGGCTGAGCAGTTCTTC; CDR3 protein: CASSVTSGGVAEQFF; D gene: TRBD2; clone size: NA; CDR3 length: 15; V gene: TRBV5-4; J gene: TRBJ2-1
CDR3 DNA: TGTGCCAGCAGTTTGGGACAGGGGTTAAATTATGGCTACACCTTC; CDR3 protein: CASSLGQGLNYGYTF; D gene: TRBD1; clone size: NA; CDR3 length: 15; V gene: TRBV27; J gene: TRBJ1-2
CDR3 DNA: TGTGCCATGAGCGGGGCCGGATTCAATGAGCAGTTCTTC; CDR3 protein: CAMSGAGFNEQFF; D gene: TRBD2; clone size: NA; CDR3 length: 13; V gene: TRBV10-3; J gene: TRBJ2-1
CDR3 DNA: TGTGCCAGCAGTGAAGGGGGACAGGGGAAAGGAAGGCTGTTTTTT; CDR3 protein: CASSEGGQGKGRLFF; D gene: TRBD1; clone size: NA; CDR3 length: 15; V gene: TRBV6-1; J gene: TRBJ2-2
CDR3 DNA: TGTGCCAGCAGTGCAGGGGGCTACAATGAGCAGTTCTTC; CDR3 protein: CASSAGGYNEQFF; D gene: TRBD1; clone size: few; CDR3 length: 13; V gene: TRBV6-4; J gene: TRBJ2-1
CDR3 DNA: TGTGCCAGCGGCCCTCGCAACTATGGCTACACCTTC; CDR3 protein: CASGPRNYGYTF; D gene: NA; clone size: few; CDR3 length: 12; V gene: TRBV27; J gene: TRBJ1-2
CDR3 DNA: TGTGCCAGCAGTTACCGGGACAGGATAAACACTGAAGCTTTCTTT; CDR3 protein: CASSYRDRINTEAFF; D gene: TRBD1; clone size: NA; CDR3 length: 15; V gene: TRBV6-5; J gene: TRBJ1-1
CDR3 DNA: TGTGCCAGCAGTTTGGAACGACAGGGTTCCCACGAGCAGTACTTC; CDR3 protein: CASSLERQGSHEQYF; D gene: TRBD1; clone size: NA; CDR3 length: 15; V gene: TRBV28; J gene: TRBJ2-7
CDR3 DNA: TGTGCCAGCAGCAATATTGACAGGGGGCCCCTCTACGAGCAGTACTTC; CDR3 protein: CASSNIDRGPLYEQYF; D gene: TRBD1; clone size: NA; CDR3 length: 16; V gene: TRBV7-9; J gene: TRBJ2-7